This T cell receptor (beta chain) was identified in a study of blood T cell repertoires in COVID-19. For the study at large: Italy, Spain and the United States were the sources of the convalescent and acute COVID-19 samples. Nucleic acid was either cDNA or gDNA, and it came from T cells, B-cell-depleted T cells, or PBMCs.

Per the original methods: Reference gene primer amplification yielded estimated nucleated cell counts. Clones were sequenced by immunoSEQ multiplex PCR, and TCRdb holds only the in-frame ones, with some missing. V, J and clone size derive from that table, while D and trimming were established from the DNA sequence. The sample records around 370,000 clones, more than 70% being singletons. Germline CDR1 is SGHTA and CDR2 is FQGNSA. This CDR3 spans 13 amino acids. V lost 6 bases, J lost 6 bases, and 15 bases lay in between. The source of this sequence is an older woman with COVID-19, enrolled during active disease. The source material was peripheral blood. The chain is built from TRBV7-2 and TRBJ2-7; D gene uncertain. CDR3 sequence reads: CASSPSLTGEQYF. The CDR3 region has the DNA TGTGCCAGCAGTCCCAGCCTCACGGGCGAGCAGTACTTC.